Listed below are T cell receptor beta chains from one sample, sequenced in a study of cytomegalovirus exposure and HLA in healthy donors. The repertoire was sequenced with immunoSEQ multiplex PCR; TCRdb's copy has only in-frame clones and lacks some. The specimen's table records approximately 190,000 clones. Sequenced input: PBMCs. These receptors came from a man in his thirties or forties in good health and CMV-seronegative. Both conserved end residues are part of each CDR3. D genes are given only for firm matches.

J gene | V gene | D gene | CDR3 length | CDR3 protein | CDR3 DNA
TRBJ1-5 | TRBV5-1 | . | 14 | CASSLYVTGQPQHF | TGCGCCAGCAGCTTGTATGTTACCGGTCAGCCCCAGCATTTT
TRBJ2-7 | TRBV7-4 | . | 16 | CASSWDRLGKSYEQYF | TGTGCCAGCAGTTGGGACCGACTAGGGAAATCCTACGAGCAGTACTTC
TRBJ1-4 | TRBV13 | TRBD1 | 16 | CASSLGQGAGNEKLFF | TGTGCCAGCAGCTTAGGCCAGGGGGCCGGCAATGAAAAACTGTTTTTT
TRBJ2-7 | TRBV7-2 | . | 15 | CASSLTGTQFSEQYF | TGTGCCAGCAGCTTAACCGGGACTCAGTTTAGCGAGCAGTACTTC
TRBJ2-1 | TRBV11-3 | . | 13 | CASSRPEFSEQFF | TGTGCCAGCAGCCGCCCAGAATTTTCTGAGCAGTTCTTC
TRBJ2-1 | TRBV7-6 | . | 16 | CASSLQGIGAYNEQFF | TGTGCCAGCAGCCTCCAGGGAATCGGCGCCTACAATGAGCAGTTCTTC
TRBJ1-1 | TRBV29-1 | TRBD1 | 11 | CSVEGQGRAFF | TGCAGCGTTGAAGGACAGGGGAGAGCTTTCTTT
TRBJ2-3 | TRBV30 | . | 13 | CAWSPGTRGTQYF | TGTGCCTGGAGCCCGGGAACCCGGGGTACGCAGTATTTT
TRBJ2-3 | TRBV5-4 | TRBD2 | 16 | CASSLRLAGGLDTQYF | TGTGCCAGCAGCTTGAGACTAGCGGGGGGCTTAGATACGCAGTATTTT
TRBJ2-7 | TRBV19 | . | 14 | CASSIYRNSYEQYF | TGTGCCAGTAGTATTTACAGAAACTCCTACGAGCAGTACTTC
TRBJ1-1 | TRBV10-3 | TRBD1 | 15 | CAISQEGASNTEAFF | TGTGCCATCAGCCAGGAGGGGGCATCGAACACTGAAGCTTTCTTT
TRBJ2-1 | TRBV19 | TRBD1 | 17 | CASSILVRDRAYNEQFF | TGTGCCAGTAGTATACTAGTCCGGGACAGGGCTTACAATGAGCAGTTCTTC
TRBJ1-1 | TRBV5-1 | . | 14 | CASSLQGQGREAFF | TGCGCCAGCAGCTTGCAGGGTCAGGGGAGAGAAGCTTTCTTT
TRBJ2-5 | TRBV7-2 | TRBD1 | 13 | CASTTGPQETQYF | TGTGCCAGCACGACAGGGCCCCAAGAGACCCAGTACTTC
TRBJ1-4 | TRBV30 | . | 16 | CAWSVQFMRSGEKLFF | TGTGCCTGGAGTGTACAATTTATGAGGTCTGGGGAAAAACTGTTTTTT
TRBJ2-7 | TRBV29-1 | . | 14 | CSATWGDGQYEQYF | TGCAGCGCAACCTGGGGGGACGGACAATACGAGCAGTACTTC
TRBJ1-1 | TRBV4-3 | TRBD1 | 17 | CASSQAASRGPYTEAFF | TGCGCCAGCAGCCAAGCGGCGAGCAGGGGGCCCTACACTGAAGCTTTCTTT
TRBJ1-4 | TRBV10-3 | TRBD1 | 16 | CAISESRQGRGEKLLF | TGTGCCATCAGTGAGTCGCGACAGGGCAGGGGTGAAAAACTGCTTTTT
TRBJ1-1 | TRBV12-5 | TRBD1 | 19 | CASGLIRGTGPIMNTEAFF | TGTGCTAGTGGTTTGATTCGGGGGACAGGGCCTATCATGAACACTGAAGCTTTCTTT
TRBJ2-7 | TRBV28 | TRBD2 | 20 | CASSLTLGLAGEWANYEQYF | TGTGCCAGCAGTCTTACCCTGGGACTAGCGGGAGAGTGGGCCAACTACGAGCAGTACTTC
TRBJ2-3 | TRBV2 | . | 16 | CASRISTGGGTDTQYF | TGTGCCAGCAGAATAAGCACAGGGGGGGGGACAGATACGCAGTATTTT
TRBJ2-2 | TRBV11-3 | . | 13 | CASSSPNTGELFF | TGTGCCAGCAGCTCTCCGAACACCGGGGAGCTGTTTTTT
TRBJ1-1 | TRBV7-9 | TRBD1 | 16 | CASSPGAGTAKPEAFF | TGTGCCAGCAGCCCGGGGGCTGGGACAGCGAAACCTGAAGCTTTCTTT
TRBJ2-7 | TRBV30 | . | 12 | CAWTPGSYEQYF | TGTGCCTGGACTCCCGGTTCCTACGAGCAGTACTTC
TRBJ2-2 | TRBV19 | TRBD2 | 18 | CASSIGLAGGSNTGELFF | TGTGCCAGTAGTATAGGACTAGCGGGAGGGTCGAACACCGGGGAGCTGTTTTTT
TRBJ2-5 | TRBV5-1 | TRBD1 | 15 | CASSLATGGWETQYF | TGCGCCAGCAGCTTGGCGACAGGGGGTTGGGAGACCCAGTACTTC
TRBJ2-7 | TRBV27 | TRBD2 | 17 | CASSLQGALAGLREQYF | TGTGCCAGCAGTTTACAAGGTGCGCTAGCGGGCCTTAGGGAGCAGTACTTC
TRBJ2-1 | TRBV19 | TRBD2 | 15 | CASSPRGLANDEQFF | TGTGCCAGTAGCCCTCGAGGACTAGCGAACGATGAGCAGTTCTTC
TRBJ2-2 | TRBV4-1 | . | 14 | CASSQGAHTGELFF | TGCGCCAGCAGCCAGGGGGCCCACACCGGGGAGCTGTTTTTT
TRBJ1-4 | TRBV21-1 | . | 15 | CASSKVRDRGEKLFF | TGTGCCAGCAGCAAAGTCCGGGACAGGGGTGAAAAACTGTTTTTT
TRBJ2-2 | TRBV18 | . | 16 | CASSPSEGGNTGELFF | TGTGCCAGCTCACCATCCGAGGGCGGTAACACCGGGGAGCTGTTTTTT
TRBJ2-5 | TRBV30 | TRBD1 | 12 | CAWTTGGETQYF | TGTGCCTGGACGACAGGGGGGGAGACCCAGTACTTC
TRBJ1-4 | TRBV28 | . | 15 | CASSFSGWTNEKLFF | TGTGCCAGCAGTTTTTCGGGATGGACTAATGAAAAACTGTTTTTT
TRBJ2-7 | TRBV6-5 | TRBD2 | 14 | CASRQSGKSDEQYF | TGTGCCAGCAGGCAGAGCGGGAAGTCTGACGAGCAGTACTTC
TRBJ1-6 | TRBV6-5 | TRBD1 | 15 | CASRGQGGMDSPLHF | TGTGCCAGCAGAGGACAGGGGGGGATGGATTCACCCCTCCACTTT
TRBJ1-6 | TRBV6-5 | TRBD1 | 14 | CASSRQGIRSPLHF | TGTGCCAGCAGTCGACAGGGGATTAGGTCACCCCTCCACTTT
TRBJ1-1 | TRBV21-1 | . | 13 | CASRKGVYTEAFF | TGTGCCAGCCGGAAGGGGGTCTACACTGAAGCTTTCTTT
TRBJ2-3 | TRBV21-1 | . | 17 | CASSNEQDRGITDTQYF | TGTGCCAGCAGCAACGAGCAAGACAGGGGGATCACAGATACGCAGTATTTT
TRBJ2-7 | TRBV11-2 | TRBD1 | 16 | CASSLVGDRGIYEQYF | TGTGCCAGCAGCTTAGTGGGGGACAGGGGGATCTACGAGCAGTACTTC
TRBJ2-7 | TRBV27 | TRBD1 | 14 | CASSLRTGEGEQYF | TGTGCCAGCAGTTTACGGACAGGGGAAGGGGAGCAGTACTTC
TRBJ2-2 | TRBV18 | TRBD2 | 17 | CASSPGLAGVGTGELFF | TGTGCCAGCTCACCGGGACTAGCGGGAGTCGGGACCGGGGAGCTGTTTTTT
TRBJ2-7 | TRBV10-1 | TRBD1 | 15 | CASSEGQGVSYEQYF | TGCGCCAGCAGTGAGGGACAGGGGGTTTCATACGAGCAGTACTTC
TRBJ2-2 | TRBV28 | TRBD2 | 19 | CASNPWEGLAGSNTGELFF | TGTGCCAGCAATCCTTGGGAGGGCCTAGCGGGTTCGAACACCGGGGAGCTGTTTTTT
TRBJ1-1 | TRBV5-1 | TRBD1 | 15 | CASSSSSAGGTEAFF | TGCGCCAGCAGCTCCTCGTCTGCAGGGGGCACTGAAGCTTTCTTT
TRBJ1-5 | TRBV7-8 | . | 16 | CASSLATGWSNQPQHF | TGTGCCAGCAGCTTAGCGACAGGATGGAGCAATCAGCCCCAGCATTTT
TRBJ2-7 | TRBV27 | TRBD1 | 15 | CASSLRQGANYEQYF | TGTGCCAGCAGCCTCAGACAGGGGGCTAACTACGAGCAGTACTTC
TRBJ1-4 | TRBV7-9 | . | 14 | CASSLDPGNEKLFF | TGTGCCAGCAGCTTGGATCCAGGGAATGAAAAACTGTTTTTT
TRBJ1-1 | TRBV5-4 | . | 15 | CASSLPGQGNTEAFF | TGTGCCAGCAGCTTGCCCGGTCAGGGGAACACTGAAGCTTTCTTT
TRBJ1-1 | TRBV4-3 | . | 14 | CASSQDPRVGEAFF | TGCGCCAGCAGCCAAGATCCCAGGGTAGGCGAAGCTTTCTTT